This T cell receptor (beta chain) was identified during a study of tumor-infiltrating lymphocytes in primary liver carcinoma. Study-wide context: The number of productive TCRbeta reads per sample ranged from roughly 3.65 to 8 million and was similar across tissue types. Study observations and caveats: Tumor-blood pairs (like tumor-adjacent pairs) overlapped less than tumor region pairs did.

As regards this clonotype: Its antigen is unidentified. The junction shows a germline mismatch at one end, possibly a read error.

Unsorted whole blood yielded the blood RNA, and germline DNA was also extracted. Patients were chronically HBV-infected and treatment-naive. Investigators obtained approximately 4.3 milliliters of peripheral blood ahead of surgery. Starting material of about 480 ng total RNA yielded TCR beta cDNA via a constant-region primer. Construction of TCR beta libraries relied on three successive nested multiplex PCR rounds employing slightly modified ARM-PCR. TRBV1-TRBV30 forward primers paired with a C-beta reverse primer drove the first two PCR rounds, 10 cycles each. TCRdb redid the calling of the multiplex PCR reads with MiXCR, one entry per CDR3 protein. The sample lists 300,000 to 350,000 distinct CDR3 sequences; about 65% were seen once. Germline values: CDR1 SGHNT, CDR2 YYREEE (reference sequence). The CDR3 is 14 residues long.

This receptor was identified in a middle-aged man with primary liver carcinoma and hepatitis B virus infection. Input material: peripheral blood. The gene calls are TRBV5-4 and TRBJ2-5, with D perhaps being TRBD1 or TRBD2 (5 bases each). CDR3 DNA: TGTGCCAGGAGCTTGCAAGGGACGGGGGAGACCCAGTACTTC. Its protein product is CARSLQGTGETQYF.